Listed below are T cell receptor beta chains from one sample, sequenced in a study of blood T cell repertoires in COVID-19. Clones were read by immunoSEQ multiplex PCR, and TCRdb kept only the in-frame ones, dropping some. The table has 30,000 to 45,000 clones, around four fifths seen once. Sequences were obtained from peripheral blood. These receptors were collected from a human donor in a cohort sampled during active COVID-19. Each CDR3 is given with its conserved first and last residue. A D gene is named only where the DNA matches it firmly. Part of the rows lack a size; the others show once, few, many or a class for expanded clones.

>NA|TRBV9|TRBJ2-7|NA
CASSRTWEQYF
TGTGCCAGCAGCCGGACTTGGGAGCAGTACTTC
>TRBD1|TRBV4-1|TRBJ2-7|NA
CASSRPTGQGYEQYF
TGCGCCAGCAGCCGCCCGACAGGGCAAGGGTACGAGCAGTACTTC
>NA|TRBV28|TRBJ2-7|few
CASSSEYEQYF
TGTGCCAGCTCTAGCGAGTACGAGCAGTACTTC
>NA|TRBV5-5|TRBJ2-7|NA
CASSTGPVAYEQYF
TGTGCCAGCAGCACAGGCCCCGTCGCCTACGAGCAGTACTTC
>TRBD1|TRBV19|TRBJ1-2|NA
CASSPGTANYGYTF
TGTGCCAGTAGTCCAGGGACAGCTAACTATGGCTACACCTTC
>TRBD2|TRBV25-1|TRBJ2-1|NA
CASSDPGGTYNEQFF
TGTGCCAGCAGTGACCCGGGGGGGACTTACAATGAGCAGTTCTTC
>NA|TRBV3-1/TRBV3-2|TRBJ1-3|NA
CASSQTRTTGNTIYF
TGTGCCAGCAGCCAGACCAGGACAACTGGAAACACCATATATTTT
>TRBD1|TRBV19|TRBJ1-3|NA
CASRDVDRGTVGNTIYF
TGTGCCAGTAGGGATGTGGACAGGGGAACGGTTGGAAACACCATATATTTT
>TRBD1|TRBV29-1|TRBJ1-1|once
CSLKGGGARNTEAFF
TGCAGCCTTAAAGGAGGGGGCGCGCGGAACACTGAAGCTTTCTTT
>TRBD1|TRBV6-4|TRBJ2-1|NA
CASSEGDRVSYNEQFF
TGTGCCAGCAGTGAGGGGGACAGGGTTTCTTACAATGAGCAGTTCTTC